The 26 T cell receptor beta chains in this list originate from one sample, sequenced in a study of regulatory T cells in long-lasting Graves disease (TCRdb year 2021). The library was built by means of multiplex PCR. Reads for this sample came from an Illumina HiSeq 4000. CDR3 regions were amplified by Arm-PCR with iRepertoire HTBI primers to construct TCR beta libraries. TCRdb trimmed public reads at Q25 via fastp, called clones via MiXCR and kept in-frame beta chains. Duplicate CDR3 protein sequences are folded into a single record with the most common DNA and genes. Counted in this sample were under 450,000 distinct CDR3 sequences; 20% to 25% of them appeared once. The top ten clones comprise less than 30% of the sample. Read against the paper, the sample's time point label means: persistent/refractory GD, antithyroid drugs over 5 years with positive TRAb. For both TCR sequencing and RNA sequencing, RNA was extracted from PBMCs using TRIzol.

Sequences were derived from peripheral blood mononuclear cells (PBMCs), sampled when the disease was refractory, from a patient treated with antithyroid drugs. These receptors all stem from a woman between 40 and 50 years old with Graves disease. Donor details come from another sample of the same person, matched by shared clones.

This clonotype was seen ten or more times. One end of the junction does not line up with germline, which may come from a read error. The V gene is TRBV7-8, the J gene TRBJ1-5; tentatively, D is TRBD1 (6 bases). Per the germline V gene, CDR1 is SGHVS and CDR2 is FQNEAQ. CDR3 size: 15 residues. The CDR3 reads CASRLGGAGNQPQHF. CDR3 bases: TGTGCCAGCAGATTAGGGGGGGCTGGGAATCAGCCCCAGCATTTT.

This clonotype was counted ten times or more. The chain uses TRBV5-1 and TRBJ1-1, with 7 bases lining up with TRBD1. After removal of 0 bases from V and 0 bases from J, the junction contained 5 bases not matched to a gene. The CDR3 runs to 16 residues. Germline V gene data show CDR1 as SGHRS and CDR2 as YFSETQ. CDR3 in DNA: TGCGCCAGCAGCTTGGCCGGGACAGAGATGAACACTGAAGCTTTCTTT. It yields the protein CASSLAGTEMNTEAFF.

This clonotype was found many times. The chain employs TRBV28 and TRBJ1-2, with D unclear. The CDR3 is made up of 15 amino acids. V lost 3 bases to trimming and J lost 0 bases, with 11 bases between them. The germline gives CDR1 MDHEN, CDR2 SYDVKM. This CDR3 is CASSFRGVTNYGYTF. The CDR3 DNA reads as TGTGCCAGCAGTTTTCGCGGCGTTACTAACTATGGCTACACCTTC.

This clonotype was observed a single time. Just one base apart from a much larger clone, this may be a read error. The chain uses TRBV12-3 or TRBV12-4 and TRBJ2-7; the match to TRBD2 covers 8 bases. Trimming cost V 5 bases and J 8 bases; bases outside gene matches: 17. This CDR3 is 16 amino acids long. The CDR3 DNA follows: TGTGCCAGCAGTCTCCGGGGGAGGGGACTAGGGGGGAAGCAGTACTTC. Amino acids: CASSLRGRGLGGKQYF.

The J gene is TRBJ2-7, the V gene TRBV6-1; maybe TRBD1 (5 bases). Germline assignment: CDR1 MNHNS and CDR2 SASEGT. The V end lost 5 bases, the J end lost 6 bases, and 23 bases lay between the germline ends. This CDR3 comprises 16 residues. The CDR3 DNA is TGTGCCAGCAGTTACACTTCTAGGGTGGGAAGGGGCGAGCAGTACTTC. Its translation is CASSYTSRVGRGEQYF.

Only one count was recorded for this clonotype. Mismatch with germline at one junction end may stem from a read error. The gene calls are TRBV3-1 and TRBJ1-4; D not certain. The CDR3 consists of 13 residues. Germline V gene sequence: CDR1 LGHDT, CDR2 YNNKEL (reference sequence). The CDR3 spells CASSQMTAEKLSF. The CDR3 region has the DNA TGTGCCAGCAGCCAAATGACCGCTGAAAAACTGTCTTTT. The variable domain in full, with the rest retrieved from reference TRBV3-1 and TRBJ1-4, is DTAVSQTPKYLVTQMGNDKSIKCEQNLGHDTMYWYKQDSKKFLKIMFSYNNKELIINETVPNRFSPKSPDKAHLNLHINSLELGDSAVYFCASSQMTAEKLSFGSGTQLSVL.

At least ten counts were recorded for this clonotype. The chain joins TRBV27 to TRBJ2-1; 8 positions match TRBD1. The CDR3 is 15 amino acids. Trimming removed 5 bases from V and 8 bases from J; junction bases left unmatched: 11. Germline CDR1 and CDR2: MNHEY and SMNVEV (reference sequence). CDR3 in amino acids: CASSTNPGQVDEQFF. CDR3 bases: TGTGCCAGCAGTACTAACCCGGGACAGGTCGATGAGCAGTTCTTC.

The rearrangement joins TRBV7-9 to TRBJ1-5, with D tentatively TRBD1 (5 bases). Between the trimmed V and J ends, which lost 4 bases and 9 bases, there was a span of 13 bases. The CDR3 is made up of 13 amino acids. Germline CDR1 and CDR2: SEHNR and FQNEAQ (reference sequence). CDR3 in DNA: TGTGCCAGCAGCTACGGACCGGGACGGCCCCAGCATTTT. It encodes CASSYGPGRPQHF.

The rearrangement joins TRBV20-1 to TRBJ2-7, with a possible D match to TRBD2 (7 bases). Trimming cost V 6 bases and J 7 bases, with 16 bases left between them. The CDR3 consists of 12 residues. Per germline, CDR1 DFQATT and CDR2 SNEGSKA (reference sequence). The CDR3 DNA is TGCAGTGCCAGGGGAGGGTCGGGTGAGCAGTACTTC. Translating it yields CSARGGSGEQYF.

This clonotype was recorded many times. This chain uses TRBV11-2 with TRBJ2-5; unclear D gene. Trimming took off 5 bases at V and 5 bases at J, with 6 bases between the two ends. The CDR3 has 11 amino acids. The germline CDR1 and CDR2 sequences are SGHAT and FQNNGV. For the CDR3, the DNA is TGTGCCAGCAGCCCCTACGAGACCCAGTACTTC. Encoded protein: CASSPYETQYF.

This chain uses TRBV6-1 with TRBJ2-6; D unresolved. Germline values: CDR1 MNHNS, CDR2 SASEGT. This CDR3 contains 16 residues. V was shortened by 7 bases and J by 4 bases, with 17 bases between the two germline ends. DNA for the CDR3: TGTGCCAGCACACCCCGGCCGGGTCTGGGGGCCAACGTCCTGACTTTC. It yields the protein CASTPRPGLGANVLTF.

This clonotype was counted at least ten times. This chain connects TRBV30 to TRBJ2-5; the D gene could be TRBD1 or TRBD2 (6 bases each). Looked up from germline, CDR1 is GTSNPN and CDR2 is SVGIG (reference sequence). Trimming stripped 5 bases from V and 6 bases from J, with 13 bases between. The CDR3 covers 12 residues. This CDR3 is CAWGGGLKTQYF. As DNA, the CDR3 is TGTGCCTGGGGAGGGGGGCTGAAGACCCAGTACTTC.

J is TRBJ2-3 and V is TRBV7-9; D is unclear. The V and J ends lost 1 base and 4 bases respectively, with 6 bases between them. The germline CDR1 and CDR2 sequences are SEHNR and FQNEAQ (reference sequence). The CDR3 loop spans 13 amino acids. The DNA for the CDR3 is TGTGCCAGCAGCTTAGTTCCCCCAGATACGCAGTATTTT. The encoded protein is CASSLVPPDTQYF.

A note on this clonotype: This may come from a read error, since a much larger clone is one base off. CDR3 nucleotides: TGTGCCAGCAGTTACGATGCAAGGGGGCGTGGCGGGGAGCTGTTTTTT. It encodes CASSYDARGRGGELFF. The chain recombines TRBV6-2 or TRBV6-3 with TRBJ2-2, with TRBD1 matching 7 bases. The J segment lost 7 bases and the V segment lost 2 bases, leaving 10 bases of the junction unmatched. From germline, CDR1 is MNHEY and CDR2 SVGEGT. The CDR3 is 16 amino acids.

Ten or more counts support this clonotype. The chain is built from TRBV6-1 and TRBJ2-7; 8 positions agree with TRBD2. In germline, CDR1 is MNHNS, CDR2 SASEGT. The CDR3 has 15 residues. Trimming cost V 6 bases and J 1 base; bases outside gene matches: 8. In nucleotides, the CDR3 is TGTGCCAGCAGGATTACTAGCGGAGCTTCCTACGAGCAGTACTTC. Translated: CASRITSGASYEQYF.

The DNA of the CDR3 is TGCAGCGTTGAGTATTTGGGACAGCCTACCTACGAGCAGTACTTC. Its protein is CSVEYLGQPTYEQYF. The chain combines TRBV29-1 with TRBJ2-7; TRBD1 aligns across 7 bases. The CDR3 spans 15 residues. Germline values: CDR1 SQVTM, CDR2 ANQGSEA. Germline trimming cut 3 bases from V and 2 bases from J; bases unmatched to any gene: 10.

This clonotype was counted many times. V and J are TRBV2 and TRBJ2-5; D is ambiguous. Trimming removed 6 bases from V and 8 bases from J, with 22 bases in between. Looked up from germline, CDR1 is SNHLY and CDR2 is FYNNEI. The CDR3 extends over 15 amino acids. CDR3: CASSSSSAPAATQYF. CDR3 in DNA: TGTGCCAGCAGCTCATCCTCCGCGCCCGCCGCCACCCAGTACTTC.

This clonotype showed up many times. CDR3 nucleotides: TGCAGTGCGAGATCGGCAGGCGCTAATGAAAAACTGTTTTTT. Translation gives CSARSAGANEKLFF. The chain employs TRBV20-1 and TRBJ1-4; D uncertain. The CDR3 length is 14 residues. V lost 6 bases and J 3 bases, leaving 14 bases between the germline ends. Per germline, CDR1 DFQATT and CDR2 SNEGSKA (reference sequence).

This clonotype was seen ten or more times. J is TRBJ2-7 and V is TRBV11-2; D possibly corresponds to TRBD1 (5 bases). V dropped 1 base and J dropped 2 bases, with 12 bases sitting between them. Germline V gene sequence: CDR1 SGHAT, CDR2 FQNNGV. The CDR3 length is 15 residues. The CDR3 DNA is TGTGCCAGCAGCTTAGTAAAGGGGAACACCTACGAGCAGTACTTC. Protein product: CASSLVKGNTYEQYF.

This clonotype turned up a few times. J is TRBJ1-1 and V is TRBV7-2; D is undetermined. V lost 1 base, J lost 3 bases, and 9 bases lay in between. The CDR3 runs 14 residues. Germline V gene lookup returns CDR1 SGHTA and CDR2 FQGNSA. The DNA for the CDR3 is TGTGCCAGCAGCTTAGTGAAGATTTACACTGAAGCTTTCTTT. Residues: CASSLVKIYTEAFF.

J is TRBJ2-7 and V is TRBV19; D gene unclear. The CDR3 runs 12 residues. CDR1 LNHDA and CDR2 SQIVND come from the germline V gene (reference sequence). Trimming removed 1 base from V and 7 bases from J, with 8 bases in between. Here the CDR3 DNA reads TGTGCCAGTAGTATAGGCGGTCGGGAGCAGTACTTC. The encoded protein is CASSIGGREQYF.

This clonotype came up many times. The gene calls are TRBV12-3 or TRBV12-4 and TRBJ1-1; no clear D. The CDR3 has 14 residues. The V gene lost 3 bases and the J gene lost 10 bases, with 18 bases spanning the gap. The CDR3: CASSFWGPVSVAFF. The DNA for the CDR3 is TGTGCCAGCAGTTTTTGGGGTCCGGTTTCAGTAGCTTTCTTT.

This chain uses TRBV2 with TRBJ2-3, with no clear D. V was shortened by 6 bases and J by 6 bases, with 13 bases between the two germline ends. CDR1 is SNHLY and CDR2 is FYNNEI in the germline V gene. The length of the CDR3 is 13 residues. CDR3 sequence reads: CASSRDSFDTQYF. In DNA form, the CDR3 reads TGTGCCAGCAGCCGAGACTCATTCGATACGCAGTATTTT.

A single count supports this clonotype. This chain links TRBV20-1 with TRBJ2-3, with a tentative D call TRBD1 (5 bases). V was trimmed by 3 bases and J by 4 bases, leaving 17 bases between them. Per the germline V gene, CDR1 is DFQATT and CDR2 is SNEGSKA (reference sequence). The CDR3 has 15 amino acids. CDR3 bases: TGCAGTGCTAGCCTGATGGGGCAGGTAGCAGATACGCAGTATTTT. Translation: CSASLMGQVADTQYF.

This clonotype was counted between two and nine times. The chain uses TRBV20-1 and TRBJ2-5, with D perhaps TRBD1 or TRBD2 (5 bases each). Trimming took off 6 bases at V and 4 bases at J, with 15 bases between the two ends. CDR3 size: 13 residues. Germline V gene data show CDR1 as DFQATT and CDR2 as SNEGSKA (reference sequence). Written as DNA, the CDR3 is TGCAGTGCCTGCGTCTCGAGGGGAGAGACCCAGTACTTC. This translates into CSACVSRGETQYF.

This chain links TRBV2 with TRBJ2-7, with D possibly being TRBD1 (7 bases). Germline V gives CDR1 SNHLY, CDR2 FYNNEI. The length of the CDR3 is 13 residues. V was trimmed by 11 bases and J by 6 bases, leaving 20 bases between them. The CDR3 spells CAGGTGVSGEQYF. CDR3 DNA sequence: TGTGCCGGGGGAACAGGGGTTAGCGGCGAGCAGTACTTC.